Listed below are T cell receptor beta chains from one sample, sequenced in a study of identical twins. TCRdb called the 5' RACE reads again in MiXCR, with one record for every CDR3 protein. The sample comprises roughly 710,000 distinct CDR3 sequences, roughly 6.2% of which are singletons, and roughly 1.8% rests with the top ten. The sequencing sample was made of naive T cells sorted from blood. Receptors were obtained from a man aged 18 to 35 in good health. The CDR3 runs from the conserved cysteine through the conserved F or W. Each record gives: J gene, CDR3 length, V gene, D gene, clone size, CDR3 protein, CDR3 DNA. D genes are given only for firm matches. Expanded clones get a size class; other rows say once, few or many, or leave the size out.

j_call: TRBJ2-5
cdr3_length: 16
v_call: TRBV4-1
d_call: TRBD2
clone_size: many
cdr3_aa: CASSQDGLAGRETQYF
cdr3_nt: TGCGCCAGCAGCCAAGATGGCCTAGCGGGACGAGAGACCCAGTACTTC

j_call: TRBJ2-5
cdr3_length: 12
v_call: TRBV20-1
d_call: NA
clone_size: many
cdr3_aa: CSARASEETQYF
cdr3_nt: TGCAGTGCTAGGGCTAGCGAAGAGACCCAGTACTTC

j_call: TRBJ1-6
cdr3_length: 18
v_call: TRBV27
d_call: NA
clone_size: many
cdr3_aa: CASSLSSGGRVGSSPLHF
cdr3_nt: TGTGCCAGCAGTTTATCGAGTGGCGGCAGGGTCGGTAGTTCACCCCTCCACTTT

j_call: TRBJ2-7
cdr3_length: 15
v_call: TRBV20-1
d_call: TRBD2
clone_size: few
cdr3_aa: CSARATLAGEWEQYF
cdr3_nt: TGCAGTGCTAGAGCCACCCTAGCGGGAGAGTGGGAGCAGTACTTC

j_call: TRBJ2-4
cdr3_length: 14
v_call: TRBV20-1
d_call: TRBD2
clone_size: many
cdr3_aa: CSARVGTSGNIQYF
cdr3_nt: TGCAGTGCTAGGGTGGGGACTAGCGGGAACATTCAGTACTTC

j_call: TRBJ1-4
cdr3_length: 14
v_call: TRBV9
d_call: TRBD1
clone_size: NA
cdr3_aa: CASSVRDSNEKLFF
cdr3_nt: TGTGCCAGCAGCGTCCGGGACAGTAATGAAAAACTGTTTTTT

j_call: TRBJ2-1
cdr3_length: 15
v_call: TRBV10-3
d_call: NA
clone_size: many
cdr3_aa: CAISLSWEADNEQFF
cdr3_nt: TGTGCCATCAGCCTCTCGTGGGAGGCCGACAATGAGCAGTTCTTC

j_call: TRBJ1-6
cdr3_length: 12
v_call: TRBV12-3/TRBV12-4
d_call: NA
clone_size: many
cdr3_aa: CASSLGHSPLHF
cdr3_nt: TGTGCCAGCAGTTTGGGACATTCACCCCTCCACTTT

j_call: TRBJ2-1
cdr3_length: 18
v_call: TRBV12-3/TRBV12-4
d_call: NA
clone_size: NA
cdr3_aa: CASRLTGLLSRTYNEQFF
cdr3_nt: TGTGCCAGCAGGCTAACAGGGTTACTCAGTCGGACCTACAATGAGCAGTTCTTC

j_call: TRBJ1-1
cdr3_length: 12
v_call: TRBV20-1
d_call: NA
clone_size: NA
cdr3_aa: CSAVWGVTEAFF
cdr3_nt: TGCAGTGCTGTTTGGGGGGTTACTGAAGCTTTCTTT

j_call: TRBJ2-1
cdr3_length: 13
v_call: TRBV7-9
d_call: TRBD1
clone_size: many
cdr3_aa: CASSEQGYNEQFF
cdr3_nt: TGTGCCAGCAGCGAACAGGGGTACAATGAGCAGTTCTTC

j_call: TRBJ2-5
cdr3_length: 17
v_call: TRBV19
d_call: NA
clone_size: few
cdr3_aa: CASSTRRGGGLQETQYF
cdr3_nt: TGTGCCAGTAGTACACGGAGGGGAGGGGGCCTCCAAGAGACCCAGTACTTC

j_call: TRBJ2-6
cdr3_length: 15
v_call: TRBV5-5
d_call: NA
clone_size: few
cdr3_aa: CASSYDLPGANVLTF
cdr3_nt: TGTGCCAGCAGCTACGACCTGCCTGGGGCCAACGTCCTGACTTTC

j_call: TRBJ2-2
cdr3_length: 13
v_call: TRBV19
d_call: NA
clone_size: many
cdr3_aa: CAVGQTNTGELFF
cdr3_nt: TGTGCCGTTGGACAGACGAACACCGGGGAGCTGTTTTTT

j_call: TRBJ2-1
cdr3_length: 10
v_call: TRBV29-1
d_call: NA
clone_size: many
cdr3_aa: CSVRGDEQFF
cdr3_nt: TGCAGCGTCAGAGGGGATGAGCAGTTCTTC

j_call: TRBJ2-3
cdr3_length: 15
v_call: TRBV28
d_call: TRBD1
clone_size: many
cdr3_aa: CASRRDRARTDTQYF
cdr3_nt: TGTGCCAGCAGAAGGGACAGGGCCCGCACAGATACGCAGTATTTT

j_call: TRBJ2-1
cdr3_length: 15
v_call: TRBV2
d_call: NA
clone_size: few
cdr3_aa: CASIPQGSGGNEQFF
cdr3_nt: TGTGCCAGCATCCCACAGGGGTCCGGAGGGAATGAGCAGTTCTTC

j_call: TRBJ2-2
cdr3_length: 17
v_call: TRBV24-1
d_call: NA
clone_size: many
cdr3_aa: CATSDLSSAEGTGELFF
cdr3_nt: TGTGCCACCAGTGATTTGAGTAGTGCCGAGGGCACCGGGGAGCTGTTTTTT

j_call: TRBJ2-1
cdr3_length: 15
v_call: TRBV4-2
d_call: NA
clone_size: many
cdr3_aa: CASSQEDTYNNEQFF
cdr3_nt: TGTGCCAGCAGCCAAGAGGATACCTACAACAATGAGCAGTTCTTC

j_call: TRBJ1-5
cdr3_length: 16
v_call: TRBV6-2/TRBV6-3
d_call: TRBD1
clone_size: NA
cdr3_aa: CATRDSKAYSNQPQHF
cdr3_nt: TGTGCCACGCGGGACAGTAAAGCTTATAGCAATCAGCCCCAGCATTTT

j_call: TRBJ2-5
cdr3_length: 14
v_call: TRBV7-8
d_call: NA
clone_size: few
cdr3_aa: CASSLARGVETQYF
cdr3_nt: TGTGCCAGCAGCTTAGCGAGAGGGGTAGAGACCCAGTACTTC

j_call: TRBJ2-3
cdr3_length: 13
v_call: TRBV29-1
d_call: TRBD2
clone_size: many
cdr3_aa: CSVEWGGTDTQYF
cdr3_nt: TGCAGCGTTGAATGGGGGGGGACAGATACGCAGTATTTT

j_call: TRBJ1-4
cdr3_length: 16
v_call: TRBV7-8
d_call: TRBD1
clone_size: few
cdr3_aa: CASSYTTGATNEKLFF
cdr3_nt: TGTGCCAGCAGTTATACTACAGGGGCAACTAATGAAAAACTGTTTTTT

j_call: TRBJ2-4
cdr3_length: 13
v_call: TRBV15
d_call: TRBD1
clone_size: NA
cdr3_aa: CATGEDRVDIQYF
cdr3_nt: TGTGCCACCGGAGAGGACAGGGTGGACATTCAGTACTTC

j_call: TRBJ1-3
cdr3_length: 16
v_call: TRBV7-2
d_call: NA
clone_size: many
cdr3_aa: CASSLSPGLSGNTIYF
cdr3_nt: TGTGCCAGCAGTCTCAGCCCGGGACTCTCTGGAAACACCATATATTTT

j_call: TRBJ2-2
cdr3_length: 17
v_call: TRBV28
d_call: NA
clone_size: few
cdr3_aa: CASRLRDDVANTGELFF
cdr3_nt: TGTGCCAGCAGACTCCGGGACGACGTTGCGAACACCGGGGAGCTGTTTTTT

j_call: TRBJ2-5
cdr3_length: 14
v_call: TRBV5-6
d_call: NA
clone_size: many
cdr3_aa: CASSSGPNQETQYF
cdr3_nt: TGTGCCAGCAGCTCGGGACCGAACCAAGAGACCCAGTACTTC

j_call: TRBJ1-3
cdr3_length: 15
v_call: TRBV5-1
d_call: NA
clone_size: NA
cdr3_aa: CASSFLGYSGNTIYF
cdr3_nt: TGCGCCAGCAGCTTCCTCGGATACTCTGGAAACACCATATATTTT

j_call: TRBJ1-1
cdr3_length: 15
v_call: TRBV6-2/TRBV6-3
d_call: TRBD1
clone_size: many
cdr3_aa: CASSGTGGRYTEAFF
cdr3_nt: TGTGCCAGCAGCGGGACAGGGGGCCGGTACACTGAAGCTTTCTTT

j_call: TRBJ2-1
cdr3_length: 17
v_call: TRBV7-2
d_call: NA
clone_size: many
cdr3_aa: CASSIQQGALSYNEQFF
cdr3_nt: TGTGCCAGCAGCATTCAACAGGGCGCCTTGTCCTACAATGAGCAGTTCTTC

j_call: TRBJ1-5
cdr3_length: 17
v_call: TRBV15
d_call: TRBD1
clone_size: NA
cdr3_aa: CATSRSTTGISNQPQHF
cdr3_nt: TGTGCCACCAGCAGGTCCACGACAGGGATTAGCAATCAGCCCCAGCATTTT

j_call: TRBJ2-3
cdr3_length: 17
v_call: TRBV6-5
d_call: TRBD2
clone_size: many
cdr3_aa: CASSYLFRGGPTDTQYF
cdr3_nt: TGTGCCAGCAGTTACTTGTTCCGGGGAGGGCCCACAGATACGCAGTATTTT

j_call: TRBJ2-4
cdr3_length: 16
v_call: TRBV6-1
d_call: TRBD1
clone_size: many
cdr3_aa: CASRSSPGQGKNIQYF
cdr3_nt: TGTGCCAGCAGGTCGTCTCCGGGACAGGGGAAAAACATTCAGTACTTC

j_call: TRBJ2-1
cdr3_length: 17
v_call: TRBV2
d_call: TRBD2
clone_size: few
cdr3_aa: CASNRLAGPLPYNEQFF
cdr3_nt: TGTGCCAGCAACAGACTAGCGGGCCCCCTACCCTACAATGAGCAGTTCTTC

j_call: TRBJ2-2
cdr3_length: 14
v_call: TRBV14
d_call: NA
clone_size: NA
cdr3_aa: CASSSAASTGELFF
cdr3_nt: TGTGCCAGCAGCTCGGCAGCTAGCACCGGGGAGCTGTTTTTT

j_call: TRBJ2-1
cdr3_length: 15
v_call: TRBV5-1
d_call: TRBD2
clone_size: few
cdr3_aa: CASSRGLAGIDEQFF
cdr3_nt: TGCGCCAGCAGCCGGGGACTAGCGGGAATAGATGAGCAGTTCTTC

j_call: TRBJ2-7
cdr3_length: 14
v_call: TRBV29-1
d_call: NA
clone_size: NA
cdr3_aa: CSVLAEGVSYEQYF
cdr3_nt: TGCAGCGTACTCGCGGAGGGGGTTTCCTACGAGCAGTACTTC

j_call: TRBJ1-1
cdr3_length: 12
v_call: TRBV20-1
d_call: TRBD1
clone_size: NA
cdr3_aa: CSARPHGQGTFF
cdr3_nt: TGCAGTGCTAGGCCCCACGGACAGGGTACATTCTTT

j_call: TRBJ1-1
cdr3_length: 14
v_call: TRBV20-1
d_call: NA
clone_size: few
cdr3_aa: CSARGYRGNTEAFF
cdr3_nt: TGCAGTGCTAGAGGGTATAGGGGGAACACTGAAGCTTTCTTT

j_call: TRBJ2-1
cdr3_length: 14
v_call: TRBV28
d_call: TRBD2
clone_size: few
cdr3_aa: CASSLSSGGNEQFF
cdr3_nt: TGTGCCAGCAGTTTATCGAGCGGGGGGAATGAGCAGTTCTTC

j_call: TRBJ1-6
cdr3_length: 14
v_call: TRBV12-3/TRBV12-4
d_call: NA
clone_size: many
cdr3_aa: CASSPAGPGEPLHF
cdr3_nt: TGTGCCAGCAGTCCAGCCGGACCGGGAGAGCCCCTCCACTTT

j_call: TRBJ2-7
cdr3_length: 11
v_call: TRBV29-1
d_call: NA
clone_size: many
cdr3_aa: CSVVALNEQYF
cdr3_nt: TGCAGCGTTGTAGCCCTGAACGAGCAGTACTTC

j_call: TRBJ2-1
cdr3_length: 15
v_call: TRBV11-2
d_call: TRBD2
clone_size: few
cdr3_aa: CASRSGLAGHNEQFF
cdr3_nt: TGTGCCAGCAGGTCGGGACTAGCGGGCCACAATGAGCAGTTCTTC

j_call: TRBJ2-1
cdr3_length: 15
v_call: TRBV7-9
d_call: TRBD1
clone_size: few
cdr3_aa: CASSLQQGARNEQFF
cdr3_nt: TGTGCCAGCAGCTTACAGCAGGGGGCCCGCAATGAGCAGTTCTTC

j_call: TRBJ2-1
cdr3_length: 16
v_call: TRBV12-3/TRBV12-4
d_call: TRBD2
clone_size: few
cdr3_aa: CASSRRTSGSVDEQFF
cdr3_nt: TGTGCCAGCAGCCGCCGGACTAGCGGGAGTGTGGATGAGCAGTTCTTC

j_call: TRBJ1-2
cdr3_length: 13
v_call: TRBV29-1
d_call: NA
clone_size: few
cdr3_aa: CSVAGGALPGYTF
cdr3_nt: TGCAGCGTGGCCGGGGGCGCTCTCCCCGGCTACACCTTC

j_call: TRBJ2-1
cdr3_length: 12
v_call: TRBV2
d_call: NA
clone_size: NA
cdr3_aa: CASSDGPLGQFF
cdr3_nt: TGTGCCAGCAGTGACGGACCGCTCGGGCAGTTCTTC

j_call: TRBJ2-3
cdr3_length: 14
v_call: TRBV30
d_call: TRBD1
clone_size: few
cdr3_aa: CAWRWTGSTDTQYF
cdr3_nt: TGTGCCTGGAGGTGGACAGGGAGCACAGATACGCAGTATTTT

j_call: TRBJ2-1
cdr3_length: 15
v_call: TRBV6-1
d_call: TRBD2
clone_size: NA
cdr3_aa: CASRPFAGVQYEQFF
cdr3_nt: TGTGCCAGCAGACCCTTCGCGGGAGTTCAGTATGAGCAGTTCTTC

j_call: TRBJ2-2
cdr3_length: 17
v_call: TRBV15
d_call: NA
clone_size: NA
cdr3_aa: CATSREYGEENTGELFF
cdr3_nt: TGTGCCACCAGCAGAGAGTATGGGGAGGAGAACACCGGGGAGCTGTTTTTT

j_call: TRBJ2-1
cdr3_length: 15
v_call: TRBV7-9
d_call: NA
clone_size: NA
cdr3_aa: CASSEREAPYNEQFF
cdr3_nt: TGTGCCAGCAGTGAGCGCGAGGCCCCCTACAATGAGCAGTTCTTC

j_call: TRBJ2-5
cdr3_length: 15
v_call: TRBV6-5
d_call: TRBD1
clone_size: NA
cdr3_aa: CASSSTGGSGETQYF
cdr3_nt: TGTGCCAGCAGTTCCACAGGGGGCAGCGGAGAGACCCAGTACTTC

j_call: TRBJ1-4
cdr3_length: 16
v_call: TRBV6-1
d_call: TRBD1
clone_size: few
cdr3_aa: CASSRSYRGLDEKLFF
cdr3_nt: TGTGCCAGCAGTCGAAGCTACAGGGGGCTTGATGAAAAACTGTTTTTT

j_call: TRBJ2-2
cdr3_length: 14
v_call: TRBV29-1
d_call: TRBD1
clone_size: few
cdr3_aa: CSVPGTANTGELFF
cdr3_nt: TGCAGCGTTCCCGGGACAGCGAACACCGGGGAGCTGTTTTTT

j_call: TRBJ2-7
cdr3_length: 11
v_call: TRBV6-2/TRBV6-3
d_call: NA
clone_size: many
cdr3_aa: CASSSKGYQYF
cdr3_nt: TGTGCCAGCAGTTCCAAAGGTTACCAGTACTTC

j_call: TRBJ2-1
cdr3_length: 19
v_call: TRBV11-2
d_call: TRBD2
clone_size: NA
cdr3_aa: CASSFRWDGLAGVGNEQFF
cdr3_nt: TGTGCCAGCAGCTTCCGATGGGATGGACTAGCGGGAGTGGGTAATGAGCAGTTCTTC

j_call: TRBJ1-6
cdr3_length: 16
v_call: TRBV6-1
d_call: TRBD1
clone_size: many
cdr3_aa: CASSAGTGVYNSPLHF
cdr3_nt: TGTGCCAGCAGCGCCGGGACAGGCGTTTATAATTCACCCCTCCACTTT

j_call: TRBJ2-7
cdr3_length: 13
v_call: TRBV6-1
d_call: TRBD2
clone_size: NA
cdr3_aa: CATGTSGNYEQYF
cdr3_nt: TGTGCCACCGGGACTAGCGGGAATTACGAGCAGTACTTC

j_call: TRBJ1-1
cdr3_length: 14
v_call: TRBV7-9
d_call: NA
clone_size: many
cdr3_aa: CASSPEGSNTEAFF
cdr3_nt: TGTGCCAGCAGCCCTGAGGGGTCGAACACTGAAGCTTTCTTT